This TCR beta chain is from a study of cytomegalovirus exposure and HLA in healthy donors. Findings of the study overall: A later analysis reportedly found that, within productive TCRs, an Asian-associated ancestry cluster had fewer N-insertions than the mean observed across the roughly 700 donors. Later analysis identified 16,000 or so TCR beta sequences associated with HLA alleles, using a false discovery rate threshold of 0.05. Among TCR sequences, most were rare, though some public TCRs appeared in many donors. Reports indicated that the classifier achieved high specificity and sensitivity in diagnosing cytomegalovirus status.

This clone was seen only once. The antigen remains unidentified. This CDR3 comprises 15 residues. Germline lookup yields CDR1 MNHNY and CDR2 SVGAGI (reference sequence). V was pared by 2 bases and J by 4 bases, with 7 bases of the junction left unmatched. PCR used 60 Vbeta primers and 13 Jbeta primers. Profiling relied on immunoSEQ multiplex PCR, and the TCRdb table lists in-frame clones only, not all of them. Here the sample spans about 200,000 clones, 65% to 85% being singletons. The sequence came from a woman aged 30 to 39 in good health and CMV-seronegative. This chain uses TRBV6-6 with TRBJ1-1, with 7 bases identical to TRBD1. The sample was PBMCs. The CDR3 DNA is TGTGCCAGCAGTTACCTAAAGGGGGCGGGCACTGAAGCTTTCTTT. Its translation is CASSYLKGAGTEAFF.